What follows are 9 T cell receptor beta chains derived from one specimen sequenced in a study of metastatic and nonmetastatic thyroid tumors. Every patient underwent thyroid surgery untreated. TCRdb called clones again from the PCR reads with MiXCR. The sample comprises around 4,000 clones, roughly 33% of which are singletons, and roughly 38% rests with the top ten. The sequenced sample consisted of adjacent normal tissue. The receptor source for this set is a male donor with papillary thyroid cancer or a benign thyroid nodule (not recorded which). Some clones in this sample may be carry-over from other donors' samples.

This sequence joins TRBV11-2 and TRBJ1-6; no clear D. This CDR3 spans 18 amino acids. The germline V gene has CDR1 SGHAT and CDR2 FQNNGV. The V end lost 4 bases, the J end lost 0 bases, and 16 bases lay between the germline ends. For the CDR3, the DNA is TGTGCCAGCAGCTCCCCAGGCGGCTTCAGCTCCTATAATTCACCCCTCCACTTT. This translates into CASSSPGGFSSYNSPLHF. The whole variable domain, filled in from reference TRBV11-2 and TRBJ1-6, reads EAGVAQSPRYKIIEKRQSVAFWCNPISGHATLYWYQQILGQGPKLLIQFQNNGVVDDSQLPKDRFSAERLKGVDSTLKIQPAKLEDSAVYLCASSSPGGFSSYNSPLHFGNGTRLTVT.

Judged by abundance, this clone is large. The chain joins TRBV6-5 to TRBJ1-1, with D hard to call. Trimming shortened V by 1 base and J by 1 base, and 13 bases separated the two germline ends. Germline V gene sequence: CDR1 MNHEY, CDR2 SVGAGI. This CDR3 region has 16 residues. The CDR3 reads CASSYYWTGKNTEAFF. CDR3 coding DNA: TGTGCCAGCAGTTACTACTGGACGGGAAAGAACACTGAAGCTTTCTTT.

This clone has only a few counts. The CDR3 bases are TGTGCCAGCCTCGAGGAGACTAGCGGGAAGAAAGAGACCCAGTACTTC. Protein sequence: CASLEETSGKKETQYF. V usage is TRBV12-3 or TRBV12-4 and J usage is TRBJ2-5; TRBD2 matches 11 bases. With V trimmed by 8 bases and J by 3 bases, 11 bases remained unmatched. This CDR3 has 16 residues.

J is TRBJ2-7 and V is TRBV2, with D uncertain. The length of the CDR3 is 13 residues. Trimming pared 5 bases from V and 3 bases from J, leaving 11 bases between. Germline V gene sequence: CDR1 SNHLY, CDR2 FYNNEI. CDR3 in amino acids: CASSKSAFYEQYF. The CDR3, as DNA: TGTGCCAGCAGTAAATCGGCCTTCTACGAGCAGTACTTC.

The chain is built from TRBV4-2 and TRBJ2-5; no firm D call. The CDR3 is 13 residues long. Germline-derived CDR1 and CDR2 are LGHNA and YNFKEQ. Trimming took 1 base from V and 4 from J, leaving 7 bases between them. CDR3 region: CASSQAGTETQYF. The DNA of the CDR3 is TGTGCCAGCAGCCAAGCGGGTACAGAGACCCAGTACTTC.

The chain recombines TRBV28 with TRBJ1-2; D might be TRBD1 (6 bases). The CDR3 is 15 residues long. Germline V gene lookup returns CDR1 MDHEN and CDR2 SYDVKM. Trimming removed 8 bases from V and 4 bases from J, with 20 bases in between. CDR3 coding DNA: TGTGCCAGCCAGACCAGGGGCCTGGCTGTCTATGGCTACACCTTC. It codes for CASQTRGLAVYGYTF.

By frequency in the sample, this clone is medium-sized. This chain connects TRBV7-9 to TRBJ1-2; D possibly corresponds to TRBD1 (6 bases). Germline CDR1 and CDR2: SEHNR and FQNEAQ (reference sequence). Trimming shortened V by 4 bases and J by 7 bases, and 16 bases separated the two germline ends. CDR3 length equals 14 residues. CDR3 sequence: CASSSATGLVGYTF. The CDR3 region has the DNA TGTGCCAGCAGCTCCGCCACAGGGTTGGTTGGCTACACCTTC.

The chain is built from TRBV6-2 or TRBV6-3 and TRBJ1-2, with 7 bases identical to TRBD1. This CDR3 is built from 13 residues. With V trimmed by 5 bases and J by 4 bases, 4 bases remained unmatched. Germline values: CDR1 MNHEY, CDR2 SVGEGT. CDR3 protein: CASSDRDSYGYTF. CDR3 nucleotide sequence: TGTGCCAGCAGTGACCGGGACAGCTATGGCTACACCTTC.

This clone has a handful of counts. This sequence joins TRBV19 and TRBJ1-1, with TRBD1 as a possible D gene (6 bases). This CDR3 has 15 residues. Germline V CDR1 and CDR2: LNHDA, SQIVND (reference sequence). Trimming removed 3 bases at V and 0 bases at J, with 11 bases between. The CDR3 spells CASSMGARMNTEAFF. The CDR3, as DNA: TGTGCCAGTAGTATGGGGGCACGGATGAACACTGAAGCTTTCTTT.